The sequence of this TCR beta chain was determined in a study of blood T cell repertoires in COVID-19. Study-level information: COVID-19 samples from acute and convalescent phases originated in the United States, Italy and Spain. From T cells, B-cell-depleted T cells, or PBMCs came the material, which was cDNA or gDNA.

In germline, CDR1 is LGHNA, CDR2 YNFKEQ. Trimming removed 0 bases from V and 6 bases from J, with 11 bases in between. The CDR3 is 15 amino acids. Original processing notes: Estimation of nucleated cell counts was performed using reference gene primer amplification. Clones were sequenced by immunoSEQ multiplex PCR, and TCRdb holds only the in-frame ones, with some missing. V and J calls and clone size are given by that table; D and trimming were obtained from the DNA. This table holds about 58,000 clones, approximately 81% found once. Sequences were obtained from peripheral blood. V gene TRBV4-2 combines with J gene TRBJ1-4; no definite D call. The TCR was taken from a man aged 35 to 55 with active COVID-19. The CDR3 region has the DNA TGTGCCAGCAGCCAAGATCCGGGTTTGTATGAAAAACTGTTTTTT. Amino acid sequence: CASSQDPGLYEKLFF.